This T cell receptor beta chain was profiled in a study of T cells in Graves' hyperthyroidism and ophthalmopathy. Amplification of TCR beta CDR3 regions used RNA as the template. The HTBI primer set drove a first-round RT-PCR of the TCR CDR3. TCRdb ran MiXCR on the multiplex PCR reads and lists one entry per CDR3 protein. This sample has about 420,000 distinct CDR3 sequences, with 12% to 15% found just once. Thyroid ultrasound and orbital computed tomography, with clinical symptoms and serum thyroxine and TRAb, informed diagnoses. In its sample, this clonotype was seen a few times. Trimming cost V 9 bases and J 4 bases, with 7 bases left between them. The CDR3 totals 11 residues. Germline V gives CDR1 KGHDR, CDR2 SFDVKD.

Material for sequencing was blood. The V and J genes are TRBV24-1 and TRBJ2-3; tentatively, D is TRBD2 (5 bases). This sequence was found in a woman aged 18-29 years with Graves' hyperthyroidism. CDR3 DNA: TGTGCCACCTCAGCGGCAGATACGCAGTATTTT. The encoded protein is CATSAADTQYF.